These 27 T cell receptor beta chains were sequenced from one sample in a study of vaccination and CD4 T cells after COVID-19. These receptors have no identified antigens. Specified treatment: approximately 11-day PBMC culture with coronavirus spike peptide pools or control peptides (ViraFEST assay). The Oncomine TCR Beta short-read assay sequenced DNA from cultured CD4+ T cells. TCRdb independently ran MiXCR on the PCR reads; one entry per CDR3 protein. The sample has 13,000 or so distinct CDR3 sequences, 45% to 55% seen once; the top ten hold under 30%. Specimen: CD4+ T cells from blood, cultured in vitro. These receptors originate from a human donor who had recovered from COVID-19.

The chain couples TRBV19 to TRBJ2-3, with TRBD2 matching 14 bases. The germline gives CDR1 LNHDA, CDR2 SQIVND (reference sequence). V shed 2 bases and J 4 bases; nucleotides not matched to a gene: 5. The CDR3 consists of 17 residues. The CDR3 sequence: CASSISGLAGGPDTQYF. In DNA, the CDR3 is TGTGCCAGTAGTATAAGCGGACTAGCGGGGGGCCCAGATACGCAGTATTTT.

V usage is TRBV6-2 or TRBV6-3 and J usage is TRBJ2-2, with D perhaps being TRBD1 or TRBD2 (5 bases each). Germline-derived CDR1 and CDR2 are MNHEY and SVGEGT. V was clipped by 6 bases and J by 3 bases, with 20 bases between them. The CDR3 contains 17 residues. The CDR3 region has the DNA TGTGCCAGCAGCCCCTCTCCGGGACGGACTTACACCGGGGAGCTGTTTTTT. This encodes CASSPSPGRTYTGELFF.

V is TRBV12-3 or TRBV12-4 and J is TRBJ2-5; 8 bases are a match to TRBD2. The length of the CDR3 is 13 residues. After removal of 10 bases from V and 9 bases from J, the junction contained 13 bases not matched to a gene. This chain's CDR3 is CATTGGSGVPQYF. In DNA, the CDR3 is TGTGCCACCACCGGGGGTAGCGGGGTGCCCCAGTACTTC.

Only a few counts were recorded for this clonotype. The gene calls are TRBV6-1 and TRBJ1-1; no reliable D call. V was clipped by 6 bases and J by 0 bases, with 8 bases between them. Germline CDR1 and CDR2: MNHNS and SASEGT. The CDR3 covers 13 residues. CDR3 coding DNA: TGTGCCAGCAGGCTACAGTTGAACACTGAAGCTTTCTTT. It codes for CASRLQLNTEAFF.

This chain joins TRBV18 and TRBJ2-5, with D possibly TRBD1 on 5 matching bases. This CDR3 spans 13 amino acids. V gave up 5 bases and J gave up 1 base, with 8 bases separating them. Germline CDR1 is KGHSH and CDR2 is LQKENI. CDR3 in amino acids: CASSIRGQETQYF. The CDR3 coding sequence is TGTGCCAGCTCAATAAGGGGCCAAGAGACCCAGTACTTC.

A few counts support this clonotype. The J gene is TRBJ1-2, the V gene TRBV20-1, with a weak D call TRBD1 (6 bases). This CDR3 contains 14 residues. Germline V lookup: CDR1 DFQATT, CDR2 SNEGSKA (reference sequence). V shed 0 bases and J shed 3 bases, with 11 bases lying between them. In DNA form, the CDR3 reads TGCAGTGCTAGAGAGGAAGGACAGTACTATGGCTACACCTTC. Its translation is CSAREEGQYYGYTF.

The table lists this clonotype with a few counts. The gene calls are TRBV28 and TRBJ1-6; D unresolved. This CDR3 comprises 11 residues. The germline V and J ends were trimmed by 5 bases and 6 bases, with 2 bases remaining between them. Germline CDR1 is MDHEN and CDR2 is SYDVKM. This CDR3 is CASSINSPLHF. The CDR3 region has the DNA TGTGCCAGCAGTATTAATTCACCCCTCCACTTT.

The chain links TRBV20-1 to TRBJ1-2; no firm D call. The germline gives CDR1 DFQATT, CDR2 SNEGSKA (reference sequence). Trimming left V 1 base short and J 6 bases short, with 15 bases between. The CDR3 runs 14 residues. The CDR3 region has the DNA TGCAGTGCTAGAGCCGGACGGAGAGGACATGGCTACACCTTC. Its translation: CSARAGRRGHGYTF.

V gene TRBV15 combines with J gene TRBJ2-3, with D perhaps TRBD1 (6 bases). CDR3 length: 18 residues. CDR1 LNHNV and CDR2 YYDKDF come from the germline V gene (reference sequence). Trimming took off 1 base at V and 6 bases at J, with 23 bases between the two ends. The CDR3 DNA reads TGTGCCACCAGCAGAGTAGGGGGAGCGGCCCATGACGCGGATACGCAGTATTTT. Translating gives CATSRVGGAAHDADTQYF.

In this sample, this clonotype turned up a few times. The DNA of the CDR3 is TGTGCCAGCAGCCAGACCGGGACACTGAATCAGCCCCAGCATTTT. Its protein is CASSQTGTLNQPQHF. The chain combines TRBV11-2 with TRBJ1-5; a possible D gene is TRBD1 (6 bases). CDR1 SGHAT and CDR2 FQNNGV come from the germline V gene. The V and J ends lost 5 bases and 4 bases respectively, with 15 bases between them. The CDR3 runs 15 residues.

The rearrangement uses TRBV7-2 and TRBJ2-7, with unresolved D. V lost 3 bases to trimming and J lost 10 bases, with 13 bases between them. Per germline, CDR1 SGHTA and CDR2 FQGNSA. The CDR3 is 12 amino acids. CDR3 sequence (DNA): TGTGCCAGCAGCTTTAATGCGGTTACCCAGTACTTC. It yields the protein CASSFNAVTQYF. Filled out from reference TRBV7-2 and TRBJ2-7, the complete variable domain reads GAGVSQSPSNKVTEKGKDVELRCDPISGHTALYWYRQSLGQGLEFLIYFQGNSAPDKSGLPSDRFSAERTGGSVSTLTIQRTQQEDSAVYLCASSFNAVTQYFGPGTRLTVT.

V usage is TRBV5-1 and J usage is TRBJ1-2; D is undetermined. The CDR3 is 14 amino acids. V lost 0 bases, J lost 6 bases, and 12 bases lay in between. CDR1 and CDR2 from the germline V gene are SGHRS and YFSETQ. CDR3 sequence: CASSLGVGGNGYTF. The CDR3, as DNA: TGCGCCAGCAGCTTGGGGGTAGGAGGGAATGGCTACACCTTC.

The chain combines TRBV7-2 with TRBJ2-1, with D perhaps TRBD2 (7 bases). The germline CDR1 and CDR2 sequences are SGHTA and FQGNSA. There are 15 residues in the CDR3. The V end was cut by 3 bases, the J end by 2 bases, with 11 bases between. The CDR3: CASSLGGATYNEQFF. The CDR3 DNA is TGTGCCAGCAGCTTGGGGGGGGCAACCTACAATGAGCAGTTCTTC.

This clonotype was seen only once. This chain connects TRBV6-2 or TRBV6-3 to TRBJ2-7; no definite D call. This CDR3 comprises 16 residues. Germline assignment: CDR1 MNHEY and CDR2 SVGEGT. V was clipped by 7 bases and J by 3 bases, with 22 bases between them. The CDR3 nucleotides are TGTGCCAGCACCCCGGCCCAGGACGGCGTGGGCTACGAGCAGTACTTC. Amino acid sequence: CASTPAQDGVGYEQYF.

The V gene is TRBV5-4, the J gene TRBJ1-2; tentative D call: TRBD1 (5 bases). The CDR3 sequence is 14 residues long. Trimming shortened V by 3 bases and J by 3 bases, and 12 bases separated the two germline ends. The germline V gene encodes CDR1 SGHNT and CDR2 YYREEE (reference sequence). CDR3 protein: CASSSQGRDYGYTF. In DNA, the CDR3 is TGTGCCAGCAGCTCCCAGGGTAGAGACTATGGCTACACCTTC.

This sequence joins TRBV6-1 and TRBJ1-2, with TRBD1 matching over 9 bases. V shed 7 bases and J 2 bases; nucleotides not matched to a gene: 5. The germline V gene has CDR1 MNHNS and CDR2 SASEGT. This CDR3 has 14 residues. This chain's CDR3 is CASTRTGENYGYTF. The CDR3 nucleotides are TGTGCCAGCACCCGGACAGGGGAAAACTATGGCTACACCTTC.

The CDR3 nucleotides are TGTGCCAGCTCACCATTGGGATATGAGGACACTGAAGCTTTCTTT. This sequence encodes CASSPLGYEDTEAFF. The chain links TRBV18 to TRBJ1-1; D ambiguous. CDR3 length: 15 amino acids. Looked up from germline, CDR1 is KGHSH and CDR2 is LQKENI. V lost 2 bases and J 3 bases, leaving 13 bases between the germline ends.

The chain has TRBV19 and TRBJ1-5; no definite D call. V dropped 4 bases and J dropped 0 bases, with 10 bases sitting between them. The CDR3 loop spans 15 amino acids. Per germline, CDR1 LNHDA and CDR2 SQIVND (reference sequence). The CDR3 region has the DNA TGTGCCAGTAGTAGCCTACGGAATAGCAATCAGCCCCAGCATTTT. Translated: CASSSLRNSNQPQHF.

The V and J genes are TRBV5-6 and TRBJ1-4, with a possible D match to TRBD1 (6 bases). This CDR3 spans 15 amino acids. Germline V lookup: CDR1 SGHDT, CDR2 YYEEEE. V gave up 0 bases and J gave up 4 bases, with 10 bases separating them. CDR3 coding DNA: TGTGCCAGCAGCTTGGTAGGGGGAAATAATGAAAAACTGTTTTTT. Protein: CASSLVGGNNEKLFF.

Only one count was recorded for this clonotype. The V gene is TRBV7-2, the J gene TRBJ2-7; TRBD2 might be the D (6 bases). V was pared by 6 bases and J by 7 bases, with 22 bases between. The CDR3 is made up of 15 amino acids. The V gene's germline CDR1 is SGHTA and CDR2 FQGNSA. CDR3 region: CASSKSAGAPLEQYF. CDR3 sequence (DNA): TGTGCCAGCAGTAAGTCAGCGGGTGCTCCTCTGGAGCAGTACTTC.

There are a few counts of this clonotype. The rearrangement uses TRBV20-1 and TRBJ2-3; D remains ambiguous. The CDR3 runs to 14 residues. V shed 4 bases and J shed 5 bases, with 16 bases lying between them. Per the germline V gene, CDR1 is DFQATT and CDR2 is SNEGSKA (reference sequence). CDR3 nucleotide sequence: TGCAGTGCTACAGTCGCCGTAGGGATAGATACGCAGTATTTT. This codes for CSATVAVGIDTQYF.

The rearrangement links TRBV2 to TRBJ1-6; 8 nucleotides agree with TRBD1. With V trimmed by 7 bases and J by 7 bases, 6 bases remained unmatched. The CDR3 totals 14 residues. Germline loops: CDR1 SNHLY, CDR2 FYNNEI. The CDR3 sequence: CASNPQGGNSPLHF. CDR3 DNA sequence: TGTGCCAGCAACCCACAGGGGGGGAATTCACCCCTCCACTTT.

This clonotype was seen a few times. The chain recombines TRBV19 with TRBJ1-1; D perhaps matches TRBD1 (5 bases). With 2 bases removed from V and 5 bases from J, the gap between germline ends came to 9 bases. Germline CDR1 is LNHDA and CDR2 is SQIVND (reference sequence). The CDR3 consists of 13 residues. CDR3 protein: CASSIQGGTEAFF. CDR3 coding DNA: TGTGCCAGTAGTATACAGGGAGGGACTGAAGCTTTCTTT.

V usage is TRBV6-5 and J usage is TRBJ2-7; TRBD1 is a possible D gene (5 bases). The germline V gene has CDR1 MNHEY and CDR2 SVGAGI. CDR3 length: 14 residues. V lost 2 bases, J lost 7 bases, and 15 bases lay in between. The CDR3 DNA follows: TGTGCCAGCAGTTACCCCCCAGGGCAGGGAGAGCAGTACTTC. This encodes CASSYPPGQGEQYF.

In its sample, this clonotype was seen a few times. The V and J genes are TRBV28 and TRBJ2-5; maybe TRBD2 (6 bases). The CDR3 has 14 residues. The V and J ends lost 6 bases and 1 base respectively, with 12 bases between them. The V gene's germline CDR1 is MDHEN and CDR2 SYDVKM. The CDR3 DNA sequence: TGTGCCAGCAGGGGGACTGGCGGCCAAGAGACCCAGTACTTC. It is translated as CASRGTGGQETQYF.

The DNA for the CDR3 is TGTGCCAGCAGTTCACAGATTGGCACAGATACGCAGTATTTT. It specifies CASSSQIGTDTQYF. The chain combines TRBV28 with TRBJ2-3; D unresolved. The germline V and J ends were trimmed by 4 bases and 1 base, with 9 bases remaining between them. The CDR3 has 14 amino acids. The germline V gene has CDR1 MDHEN and CDR2 SYDVKM.

The chain carries TRBV7-8 and TRBJ2-1; 7 bases are shared with TRBD2. CDR3 length: 15 amino acids. The germline gives CDR1 SGHVS, CDR2 FQNEAQ. With 4 bases clipped from V and 0 bases from J, the junction kept 3 bases outside the gene matches. The CDR3 DNA sequence: TGTGCCAGCAGCTCGGGGGGTCTCTCCTACAATGAGCAGTTCTTC. This sequence encodes CASSSGGLSYNEQFF.